Below are 29 T cell receptor delta chains sequenced from a single sample in a study of Vδ1+ human thymocytes. Study results and caveats: Thymic TRG and TRD repertoires appeared highly polyclonal.

Their antigen targets remain unknown. Sequences come from RNA converted to cDNA by reverse transcription. Multiplex PCR used pooled V-gene forward primers and a constant-region reverse primer to amplify CDR3s. TCRdb re-called the multiplex PCR reads with CATT. Here the sample spans 80,000 or so delta-chain clones, roughly a third being singletons. Material for sequencing was Vdelta1+ gamma-delta thymocytes from the thymus. Subset described: FACS-sorted CD3+ TCRalphabeta- TCRVdelta1+ TCRVdelta2- thymocytes. The receptors here all came from a boy less than two years old who had congenital heart surgery.

The chain carries TRDV1 and TRDJ1; tentatively, D is TRDD3 (6 bases). V was shortened by 4 bases and J by 1 base, with 19 bases between the two germline ends. The CDR3 spans 17 residues. CDR1 is TSWWSYY and CDR2 is QGS in the germline V gene. The CDR3 DNA follows: TGTGCTCTTGGGGCATTCCTGGGTGATACGCGCACCGATAAACTCATCTTT. Its translation: CALGAFLGDTRTDKLIF.

The V call is TRDV1, the J call TRDJ1; D is perhaps TRDD3 (6 bases). The CDR3 contains 18 residues. The germline V gene has CDR1 TSWWSYY and CDR2 QGS. The V end lost 4 bases, the J end lost 0 bases, and 21 bases lay between the germline ends. The CDR3 here is CALGGPGAYWGDTDKLIF. The CDR3 DNA is TGTGCTCTTGGGGGACCAGGTGCCTATTGGGGGGACACCGATAAACTCATCTTT.

This clone has more than one count but fewer than ten. The chain carries TRDV1 and TRDJ1, with TRDD3 as a possible D gene (6 bases). V lost 3 bases and J lost 0, with 23 bases in between. The germline gives CDR1 TSWWSYY, CDR2 QGS. The CDR3 contains 19 residues. CDR3 DNA sequence: TGTGCTCTTGGGGAGCCTCGAATGGGGCGACTGGGTAACACCGATAAACTCATCTTT. It is translated as CALGEPRMGRLGNTDKLIF.

This clone was seen a handful of times. Other DNA variants within this sample encode the same CDR3. This chain connects TRDV1 to TRDJ1; 10 bases are shared with TRDD3. Germline V gives CDR1 TSWWSYY, CDR2 QGS. The junction had 19 bases not matched to a gene; V was cut back by 4 bases and J by 2 bases. This CDR3 is 20 amino acids long. The CDR3 sequence is CALGGPLRGVLGDYTDKLIF. The CDR3 nucleotides are TGTGCTCTTGGGGGCCCATTAAGAGGCGTACTGGGGGATTATACCGATAAACTCATCTTT.

This clone was counted a few times. The chain carries TRDV1 and TRDJ1; TRDD2 agrees at 8 bases. This CDR3 contains 22 residues. With 2 bases clipped from V and 0 bases from J, the junction kept 23 bases outside the gene matches. The germline gives CDR1 TSWWSYY, CDR2 QGS. The CDR3 DNA sequence: TGTGCTCTTGGGGAAATGATCTCGACGGCCTTCCTATTCGGGGCGGACACCGATAAACTCATCTTT. It yields the protein CALGEMISTAFLFGADTDKLIF.

The chain carries TRDV1 and TRDJ1, with TRDD3 matching 8 bases. Trimming at V came to 4 bases and at J to 0 bases, leaving 37 bases not matched to a gene. CDR1 and CDR2 (germline): TSWWSYY, QGS. This CDR3 is 26 amino acids long. The CDR3 is CALGALHFHLSQRLGDTLRYTDKLIF. In DNA, the CDR3 is TGTGCTCTTGGGGCGCTACATTTCCATCTATCTCAAAGGCTGGGGGACACCCTCCGGTACACCGATAAACTCATCTTT.

This clone was seen only a few times. The junction departs from germline at one end; a sequencing error may be responsible. This sample includes further DNA sequences coding for the same CDR3. The chain combines TRDV1 with TRDJ1; D call uncertain. Germline V gives CDR1 TSWWSYY, CDR2 QGS. The CDR3 has 14 residues. For the CDR3, the DNA is TGTGCTCTTGGGGAAACCCGAATACCCGATAAGCTCATCTTT. Its protein product is CALGETRIPDKLIF.

In its sample, this clone was seen a few times. This chain joins TRDV1 and TRDJ1, with 9 nucleotides matching TRDD2. V gave up 0 bases and J gave up 1 base; unmatched junction bases: 18. This CDR3 spans 21 amino acids. The germline V gene encodes CDR1 TSWWSYY and CDR2 QGS. The chain's CDR3 is CALGELDFLPTGPNPTDKLIF. The CDR3 nucleotides read TGTGCTCTTGGGGAACTCGACTTCCTTCCTACGGGCCCCAACCCCACCGATAAACTCATCTTT.

In this sample, this clone turned up a few times. The V call is TRDV1, the J call TRDJ1, with 8 bases lining up with TRDD3. With V trimmed by 1 base and J by 0 bases, 10 bases remained unmatched. CDR3 length equals 18 residues. Germline V gene data show CDR1 as TSWWSYY and CDR2 as QGS. The CDR3 here is CALGEPPTKLGDTDKLIF. Written as DNA, the CDR3 is TGTGCTCTTGGGGAACCCCCTACGAAACTGGGGGACACCGATAAACTCATCTTT.

This clone was seen more than once but under ten times. V and J are TRDV1 and TRDJ1; 8 nucleotides line up with TRDD3. From germline, CDR1 is TSWWSYY and CDR2 QGS. The CDR3 spans 22 residues. Trimming cost V 0 bases and J 5 bases; bases outside gene matches: 26. As DNA, the CDR3 is TGTGCTCTTGGGGAACTACCCCTCTGCGACTACACCCTTACTGGGGGCAATGATAAACTCATCTTT. It yields the protein CALGELPLCDYTLTGGNDKLIF.

There are a few counts of this clone. This chain connects TRDV1 to TRDJ1; D is possibly TRDD2 (6 bases). CDR1 and CDR2 (germline): TSWWSYY, QGS. The CDR3 contains 17 residues. With 3 bases removed from V and 0 bases from J, the gap between germline ends came to 17 bases. CDR3 residues: CALGERKFLGYTDKLIF. CDR3 nucleotides: TGTGCTCTTGGGGAGCGTAAGTTCCTAGGGTACACCGATAAACTCATCTTT.

This chain joins TRDV1 and TRDJ1, with 8 bases identical to TRDD3. This CDR3 contains 19 residues. Germline values: CDR1 TSWWSYY, CDR2 QGS. Trimming at V came to 3 bases and at J to 0 bases, leaving 15 bases not matched to a gene. The CDR3 sequence: CALGDPLPVLGGDTDKLIF. CDR3 in DNA: TGTGCTCTTGGGGACCCCCTCCCCGTACTGGGGGGCGACACCGATAAACTCATCTTT.

This chain joins TRDV1 and TRDJ1; 7 bases are shared with TRDD3. CDR1 is TSWWSYY and CDR2 is QGS in the germline V gene. This CDR3 comprises 20 residues. With 2 bases clipped from V and 0 bases from J, the junction kept 18 bases outside the gene matches. The CDR3 loop reads CALGEWEVDTPCPYTDKLIF. DNA for the CDR3: TGTGCTCTTGGGGAATGGGAAGTGGATACGCCTTGCCCGTACACCGATAAACTCATCTTT.

The rearrangement uses TRDV1 and TRDJ1, with 12 bases matching TRDD3. The germline CDR1 and CDR2 sequences are TSWWSYY and QGS. The CDR3 has 17 amino acids. Losses at the gene ends were 7 bases for V and 1 base for J; bases not matched to a gene: 10. The CDR3 reads CALDLILGDTTTDKLIF. The CDR3 DNA reads TGTGCTCTTGACCTAATACTGGGGGATACTACCACCGATAAACTCATCTTT.

V and J are TRDV1 and TRDJ1, with 11 bases fitting TRDD3. CDR3 size: 23 residues. V shed 3 bases and J 1 base; nucleotides not matched to a gene: 25. Germline V gene data show CDR1 as TSWWSYY and CDR2 as QGS. CDR3: CALGDLSPYWGIATRYPTDKLIF. For the CDR3, the DNA is TGTGCTCTTGGGGACCTCTCCCCGTACTGGGGGATAGCTACTCGCTACCCCACCGATAAACTCATCTTT.

This chain joins TRDV1 and TRDJ1; 11 positions agree with TRDD3. The CDR3 sequence is 22 residues long. The V gene's germline CDR1 is TSWWSYY and CDR2 QGS. V dropped 2 bases and J dropped 0; count of bases not matched to a gene: 20. The CDR3 region has the DNA TGTGCTCTTGGGGAAGAAGTTCCCCCGGTTGGGGGATACGGGTTGTACACCGATAAACTCATCTTT. Translated, it gives CALGEEVPPVGGYGLYTDKLIF.

V is TRDV1 and J is TRDJ1; 10 bases map to TRDD3. The CDR3 consists of 18 residues. Unmatched junction bases numbered 12, after V lost 0 bases and J lost 5 bases. Germline V gene data show CDR1 as TSWWSYY and CDR2 as QGS. The CDR3 sequence is CALGELGEWWGIPDKLIF. The CDR3 region has the DNA TGTGCTCTTGGGGAACTGGGCGAATGGTGGGGGATACCTGATAAACTCATCTTT.

This rearrangement joins TRDV1 to TRDJ1; D possibly corresponds to TRDD3 (5 bases). Germline V gene data show CDR1 as TSWWSYY and CDR2 as QGS. The V end lost 0 bases, the J end lost 1 base, and 12 bases lay between the germline ends. The CDR3 contains 16 residues. In nucleotides, the CDR3 is TGTGCTCTTGGGGAACTTTCCGGGGACCTCACCGATAAACTCATCTTT. Protein: CALGELSGDLTDKLIF.

The genes are TRDV1 and TRDJ1; TRDD3 aligns across 13 bases. V was pared by 9 bases and J by 0 bases, with 37 bases of the junction left unmatched. The CDR3 runs to 26 residues. CDR1 and CDR2 from the germline V gene are TSWWSYY and QGS. This chain's CDR3 is CALGWLRSSPETGGYAQQGYTDKLIF. The CDR3 DNA reads as TGTGCTCTCGGGTGGCTCCGAAGCTCTCCCGAAACTGGGGGATACGCCCAACAGGGGTACACCGATAAACTCATCTTT.

The chain employs TRDV1 and TRDJ1; the match to TRDD3 covers 12 bases. Germline-derived CDR1 and CDR2 are TSWWSYY and QGS. V lost 9 bases and J lost 4; bases outside the gene matches: 15. The CDR3 loop spans 17 amino acids. CDR3 DNA sequence: TGTGCTCTGGATGGTGTTTCTGGGGGATACGGCTACGATAAACTCATCTTT. This sequence encodes CALDGVSGGYGYDKLIF.

This clone showed up just a few times. This rearrangement joins TRDV1 to TRDJ1; TRDD3 matches 7 bases. J gave up 10 bases and V 5 bases, and 16 bases lay outside the gene matches. CDR1 and CDR2 (germline): TSWWSYY, QGS. The CDR3 spans 15 residues. The CDR3 sequence: CALGKSGRIRGRLIF. The CDR3 DNA sequence: TGTGCTCTTGGGAAAAGCGGCAGGATACGCGGTCGACTCATCTTT.

This rearrangement joins TRDV1 to TRDJ1; TRDD3 agrees at 12 bases. This CDR3 has 20 residues. Trimming took 4 bases from V and 1 from J; bases not matched to a gene: 16. CDR1 and CDR2 from the germline V gene are TSWWSYY and QGS. Here the CDR3 reads CALGASRSFSGGYGTDKLIF. As DNA, the CDR3 is TGTGCTCTTGGGGCTAGCAGGTCCTTCTCTGGGGGATACGGCACCGATAAACTCATCTTT.

The chain is built from TRDV1 and TRDJ1; TRDD3 might be the D (7 bases). CDR1 and CDR2 from the germline V gene are TSWWSYY and QGS. Deletions cut 7 bases from V and 0 bases from J, with 30 bases between. The CDR3 has 20 amino acids. DNA for the CDR3: TGTGCTCTTGTATCCACCCCACCCTTCCGGAGTGGGGGAGACACCGATAAACTCATCTTT. Its protein is CALVSTPPFRSGGDTDKLIF.

This clone turned up a few times. This chain joins TRDV1 and TRDJ1; 7 bases agree with TRDD3. Germline V lookup: CDR1 TSWWSYY, CDR2 QGS. Unmatched junction bases numbered 9, after V lost 1 base and J lost 1 base. This CDR3 spans 17 amino acids. The CDR3 is CALGEHPNRGITDKLIF. In DNA, the CDR3 is TGTGCTCTTGGGGAACATCCTAACAGGGGGATCACCGATAAACTCATCTTT.

Points on this clone: Other DNA sequences from this sample encode an identical CDR3 as well. The V call is TRDV1, the J call TRDJ1; 10 bases are shared with TRDD3. Losses at the gene ends were 2 bases for V and 0 bases for J; bases not matched to a gene: 24. This CDR3 comprises 23 residues. Germline CDR1 and CDR2: TSWWSYY and QGS. The CDR3 bases are TGTGCTCTTGGGGAAGGCACCTCAAACTATGGGGGATACTTCCCCCCGTACACCGATAAACTCATCTTT. As protein: CALGEGTSNYGGYFPPYTDKLIF.

The chain links TRDV1 to TRDJ1, with 8 bases matching TRDD2. V shed 1 base, J shed 11 bases, and the junction held 21 bases outside the gene matches. The germline V gene has CDR1 TSWWSYY and CDR2 QGS. The CDR3 is 18 residues long. CDR3: CALGERLAFLTGLAVLIF. In DNA, the CDR3 is TGTGCTCTTGGGGAACGACTAGCCTTCCTAACCGGCCTGGCGGTTCTCATCTTT.

This clone came up a few times. The chain is built from TRDV1 and TRDJ1; 9 nucleotides line up with TRDD3. Trimming cost V 3 bases and J 0 bases; bases outside gene matches: 14. This CDR3 region has 19 residues. Germline V CDR1 and CDR2: TSWWSYY, QGS. CDR3 loop: CALGEATTGGPLYTDKLIF. The CDR3 DNA sequence: TGTGCTCTTGGGGAGGCCACTACTGGGGGACCCCTGTACACCGATAAACTCATCTTT.

This clone was observed a handful of times. This chain joins TRDV1 and TRDJ1; D remains unclear. The CDR3 is 15 amino acids. Trimming pared 1 base from V and 11 bases from J, leaving 20 bases between. The germline gives CDR1 TSWWSYY, CDR2 QGS. For the CDR3, the DNA is TGTGCTCTTGGGGAACGTGACCAAGGGTGGGAGAGGCTCATCTTT. Translating gives CALGERDQGWERLIF.

The genes are TRDV1 and TRDJ2, with 11 bases identical to TRDD3. Germline V gives CDR1 TSWWSYY, CDR2 QGS. The CDR3 extends over 18 amino acids. V was pared by 0 bases and J by 3 bases, with 6 bases of the junction left unmatched. In DNA, the CDR3 is TGTGCTCTTGGGGAACTTATCCTGGGGGATACCCTGACAGCACAACTCTTCTTT. Translation gives CALGELILGDTLTAQLFF.